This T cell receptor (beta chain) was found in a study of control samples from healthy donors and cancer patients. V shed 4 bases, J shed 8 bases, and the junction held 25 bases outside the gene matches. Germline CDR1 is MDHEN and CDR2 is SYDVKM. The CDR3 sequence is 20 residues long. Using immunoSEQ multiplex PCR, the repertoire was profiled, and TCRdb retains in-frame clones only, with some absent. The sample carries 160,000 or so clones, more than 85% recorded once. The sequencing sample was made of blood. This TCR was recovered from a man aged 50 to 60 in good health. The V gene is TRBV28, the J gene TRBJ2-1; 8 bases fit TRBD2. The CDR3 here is CASSSPPGRTGLENIYEQFF. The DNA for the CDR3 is TGTGCCAGCAGTTCGCCCCCGGGACGAACGGGACTAGAGAACATCTATGAGCAGTTCTTC.